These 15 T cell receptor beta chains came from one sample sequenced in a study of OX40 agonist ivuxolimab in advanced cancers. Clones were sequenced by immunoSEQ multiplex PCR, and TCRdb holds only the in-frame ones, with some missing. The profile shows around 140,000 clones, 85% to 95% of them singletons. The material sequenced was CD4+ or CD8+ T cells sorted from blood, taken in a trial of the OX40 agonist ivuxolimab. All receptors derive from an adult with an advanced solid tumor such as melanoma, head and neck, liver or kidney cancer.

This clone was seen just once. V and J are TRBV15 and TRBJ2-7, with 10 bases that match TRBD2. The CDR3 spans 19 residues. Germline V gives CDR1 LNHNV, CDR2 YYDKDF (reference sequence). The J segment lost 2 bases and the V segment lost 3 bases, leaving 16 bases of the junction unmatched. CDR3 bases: TGTGCCACCAGCAGGGGTTTCGGGACTAGCGACCCGACTACCTACGAGCAGTACTTC. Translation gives CATSRGFGTSDPTTYEQYF.

The chain's CDR3 is CASSSASGSGHEQYF. As DNA, the CDR3 is TGTGCCAGCAGCTCTGCTAGCGGGAGTGGCCACGAGCAGTACTTC. J is TRBJ2-7 and V is TRBV5-4; 10 bases match TRBD2. The junction had 8 bases not matched to a gene; V was cut back by 3 bases and J by 5 bases. In germline, CDR1 is SGHNT, CDR2 YYREEE (reference sequence). The CDR3 extends over 15 amino acids. The whole variable domain, remainder taken from reference TRBV5-4 and TRBJ2-7, is ETGVTQSPTHLIKTRGQQVTLRCSSQSGHNTVSWYQQALGQGPQFIFQYYREEENGRGNFPPRFSGLQFPNYSSELNVNALELDDSALYLCASSSASGSGHEQYFGPGTRLTVT.

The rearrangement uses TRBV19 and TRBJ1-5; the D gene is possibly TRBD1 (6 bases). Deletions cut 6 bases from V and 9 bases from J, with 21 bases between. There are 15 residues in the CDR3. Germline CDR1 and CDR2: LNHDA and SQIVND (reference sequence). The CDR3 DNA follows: TGTGCCAGTAGCTACGCAGGGGAGGTGTTATGGCCCCAGCATTTT. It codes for CASSYAGEVLWPQHF.

CDR3 in amino acids: CASSGRSYQPQHF. The DNA for the CDR3 is TGTGCCAGCAGTGGTCGGTCTTATCAGCCCCAGCATTTT. The genes are TRBV28 and TRBJ1-5; D gene uncertain. The V end lost 5 bases, the J end lost 5 bases, and 10 bases lay between the germline ends. CDR1 is MDHEN and CDR2 is SYDVKM in the germline V gene. This CDR3 has 13 residues. Drawing the rest from reference TRBV28 and TRBJ1-5, the complete variable domain is DVKVTQSSRYLVKRTGEKVFLECVQDMDHENMFWYRQDPGLGLRLIYFSYDVKMKEKGDIPEGYSVSREKKERFSLILESASTNQTSMYLCASSGRSYQPQHFGDGTRLSIL.

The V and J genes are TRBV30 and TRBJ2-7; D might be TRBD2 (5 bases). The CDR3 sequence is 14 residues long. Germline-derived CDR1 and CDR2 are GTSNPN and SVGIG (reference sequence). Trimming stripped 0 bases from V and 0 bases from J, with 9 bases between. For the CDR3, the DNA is TGTGCCTGGAGTGTGAGCGGAAGCTCCTACGAGCAGTACTTC. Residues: CAWSVSGSSYEQYF.

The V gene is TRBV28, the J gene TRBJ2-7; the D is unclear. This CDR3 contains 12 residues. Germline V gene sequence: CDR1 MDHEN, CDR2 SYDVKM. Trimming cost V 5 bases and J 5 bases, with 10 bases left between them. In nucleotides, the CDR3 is TGTGCCAGCAGTCCCGCGTGGGACGAGCAGTACTTC. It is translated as CASSPAWDEQYF.

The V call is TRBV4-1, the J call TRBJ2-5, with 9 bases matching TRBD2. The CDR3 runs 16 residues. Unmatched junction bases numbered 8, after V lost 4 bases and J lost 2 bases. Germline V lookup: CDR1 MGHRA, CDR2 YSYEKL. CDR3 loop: CASSRFPGLAQETQYF. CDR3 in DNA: TGCGCCAGCAGCCGATTCCCGGGACTAGCTCAAGAGACCCAGTACTTC.

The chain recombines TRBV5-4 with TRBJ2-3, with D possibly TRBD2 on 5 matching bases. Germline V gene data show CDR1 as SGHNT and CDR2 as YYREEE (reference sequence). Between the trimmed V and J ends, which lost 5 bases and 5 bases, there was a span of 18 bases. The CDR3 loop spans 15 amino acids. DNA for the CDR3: TGTGCCAGCAGTTGGGTCTCGGGAACGGGAGATACGCAGTATTTT. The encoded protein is CASSWVSGTGDTQYF.

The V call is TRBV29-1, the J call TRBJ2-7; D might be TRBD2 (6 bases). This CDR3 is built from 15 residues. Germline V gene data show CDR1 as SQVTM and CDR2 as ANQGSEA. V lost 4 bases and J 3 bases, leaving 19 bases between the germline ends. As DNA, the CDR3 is TGCAGCGTTGTGCCAGGAGGGATTCGGGGCTACGAGCAGTACTTC. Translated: CSVVPGGIRGYEQYF.

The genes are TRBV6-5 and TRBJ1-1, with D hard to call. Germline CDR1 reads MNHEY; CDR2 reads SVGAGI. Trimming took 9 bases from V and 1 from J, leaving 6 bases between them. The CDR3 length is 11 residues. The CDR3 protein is CASLRNTEAFF. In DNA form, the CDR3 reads TGTGCCAGTCTAAGGAACACTGAAGCTTTCTTT.

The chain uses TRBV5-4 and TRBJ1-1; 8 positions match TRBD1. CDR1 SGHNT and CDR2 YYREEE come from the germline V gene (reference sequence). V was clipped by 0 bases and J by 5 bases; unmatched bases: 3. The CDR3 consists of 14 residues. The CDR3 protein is CASSLEQGVTEAFF. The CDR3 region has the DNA TGTGCCAGCAGCTTGGAACAGGGGGTTACTGAAGCTTTCTTT.

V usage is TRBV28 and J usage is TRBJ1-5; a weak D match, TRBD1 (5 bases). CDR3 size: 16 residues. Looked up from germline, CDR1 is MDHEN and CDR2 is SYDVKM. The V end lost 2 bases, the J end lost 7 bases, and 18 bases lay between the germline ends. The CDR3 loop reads CASSLTSARGRQPQHF. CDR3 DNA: TGTGCCAGCAGTTTAACTTCCGCGAGGGGTCGGCAGCCCCAGCATTTT.

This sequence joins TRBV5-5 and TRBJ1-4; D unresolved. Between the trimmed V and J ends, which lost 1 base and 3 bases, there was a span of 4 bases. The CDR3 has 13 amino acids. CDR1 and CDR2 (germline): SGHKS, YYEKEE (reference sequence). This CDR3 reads CASSLNPNEKLFF. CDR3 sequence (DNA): TGTGCCAGCAGCTTGAACCCTAATGAAAAACTGTTTTTT. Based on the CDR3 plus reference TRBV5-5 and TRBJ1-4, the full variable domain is DAGVTQSPTHLIKTRGQQVTLRCSPISGHKSVSWYQQVLGQGPQFIFQYYEKEERGRGNFPDRFSARQFPNYSSELNVNALLLGDSALYLCASSLNPNEKLFFGSGTQLSVL.

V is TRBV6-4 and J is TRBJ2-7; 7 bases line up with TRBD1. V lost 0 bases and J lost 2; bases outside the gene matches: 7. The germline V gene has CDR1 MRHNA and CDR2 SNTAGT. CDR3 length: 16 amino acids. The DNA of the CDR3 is TGTGCCAGCAGTGACTCGGCCCCGGGACAGCCCTACGAGCAGTACTTC. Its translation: CASSDSAPGQPYEQYF.

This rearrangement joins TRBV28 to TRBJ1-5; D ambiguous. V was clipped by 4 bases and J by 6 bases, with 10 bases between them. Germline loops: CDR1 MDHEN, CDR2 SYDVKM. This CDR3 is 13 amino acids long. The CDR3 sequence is CASSYRSAQPQHF. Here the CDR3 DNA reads TGTGCCAGCAGTTATCGGTCGGCTCAGCCCCAGCATTTT.